This T cell receptor beta chain is drawn from a study of control samples from healthy donors and cancer patients (dated by TCRdb to 2019 to 2021). The CDR1 and CDR2 encoded by the germline V gene are SQVTM and ANQGSEA. V drops 3 bases and J drops 6 bases, leaving 14 bases in between. Including cysteine and phenylalanine, the CDR3 has 13 amino acids. Only the CDR3 DNA stays, 39 bases, in frame from base 1. Concerning this clone: Its specific antigen is unknown.

Library preparation used the immunoSEQ multiplex PCR assay. Here the immuneACCESS table is served through TCRdb, limited to in-frame sequences with V and J called. Missing clones are a known gap in these copies; in checked studies unresolved V genes cover under half, and the rest lacks a known reason. This sample's clone table shows about 200,000 clones. The ten top clones hold more than 2% of the sample. The sequenced sample was blood. The rearranged segments are TRBV29-1 and TRBJ1-2; too little of a D gene remains to name it. The TCR originated in a woman aged 25 to 45 in good health. The nucleotides are TGCAGCGTTGATGAAGGGTCCAAGCATGGCTACACCTTC. This gives the protein CSVDEGSKHGYTF.